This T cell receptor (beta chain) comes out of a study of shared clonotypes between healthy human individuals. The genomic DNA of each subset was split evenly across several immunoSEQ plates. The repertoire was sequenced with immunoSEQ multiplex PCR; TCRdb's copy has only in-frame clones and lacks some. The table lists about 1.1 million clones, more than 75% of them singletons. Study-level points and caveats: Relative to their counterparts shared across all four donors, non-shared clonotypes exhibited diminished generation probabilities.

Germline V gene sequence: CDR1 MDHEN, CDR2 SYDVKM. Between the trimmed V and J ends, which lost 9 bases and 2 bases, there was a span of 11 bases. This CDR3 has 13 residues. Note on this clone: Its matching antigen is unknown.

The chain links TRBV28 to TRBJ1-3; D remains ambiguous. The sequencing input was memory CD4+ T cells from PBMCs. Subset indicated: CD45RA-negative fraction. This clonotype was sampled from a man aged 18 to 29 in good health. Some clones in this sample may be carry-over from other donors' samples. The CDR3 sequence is CASTQGTGNTIYF. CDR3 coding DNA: TGTGCCAGTACTCAAGGGACTGGAAACACCATATATTTT.